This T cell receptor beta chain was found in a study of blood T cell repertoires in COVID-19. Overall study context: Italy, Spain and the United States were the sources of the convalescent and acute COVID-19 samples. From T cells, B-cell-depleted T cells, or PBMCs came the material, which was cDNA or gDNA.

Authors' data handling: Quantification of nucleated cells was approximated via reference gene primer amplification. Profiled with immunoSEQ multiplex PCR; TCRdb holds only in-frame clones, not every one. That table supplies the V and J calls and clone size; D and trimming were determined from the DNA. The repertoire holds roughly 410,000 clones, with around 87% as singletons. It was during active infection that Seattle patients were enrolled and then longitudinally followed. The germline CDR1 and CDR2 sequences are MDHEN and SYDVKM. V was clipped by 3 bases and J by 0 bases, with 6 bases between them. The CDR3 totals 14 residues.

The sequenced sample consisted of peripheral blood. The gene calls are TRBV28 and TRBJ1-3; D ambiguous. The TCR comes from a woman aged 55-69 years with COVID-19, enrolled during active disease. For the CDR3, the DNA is TGTGCCAGCAGTTTCCAGGACTCTGGAAACACCATATATTTT. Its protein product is CASSFQDSGNTIYF.